These 17 T cell receptor beta chains were all obtained from the same sample, sequenced in a study of cytomegalovirus exposure and HLA in healthy donors. This PCR relied on a set of 60 Vbeta primers and 13 Jbeta primers. Here immunoSEQ multiplex PCR was the method, and the copy in TCRdb shows in-frame clones only, minus some. The top ten hold about 7.5% of the sample, which has 90,000 to 140,000 clones, 76% seen once. Sequencing used PBMCs. The receptor set was obtained from a man aged 35 to 55 in good health and CMV-seropositive.

This chain links TRBV7-8 with TRBJ2-3; weak D call: TRBD1 (9 bases). The germline V gene encodes CDR1 SGHVS and CDR2 FQNEAQ. This CDR3 has 20 residues. V lost 2 bases, J lost 3 bases, and 27 bases lay in between. The CDR3 protein is CASSLRPVIAGQGITDTQYF. CDR3 nucleotide sequence: TGTGCCAGCAGCTTAAGGCCGGTTATAGCGGGACAGGGTATAACAGATACGCAGTATTTT.

This clone came up once. This chain uses TRBV27 with TRBJ2-1, with TRBD2 identical over 8 bases. V trimming: 6 bases; J trimming: 4 bases; junction bases outside the gene matches: 5. The V gene's germline CDR1 is MNHEY and CDR2 SMNVEV (reference sequence). The CDR3 loop spans 14 amino acids. CDR3 sequence (DNA): TGTGCCAGCAGGTGGGCTAGCGGGTACAATGAGCAGTTCTTC. Its protein product is CASRWASGYNEQFF.

The V call is TRBV7-2, the J call TRBJ1-1; 10 nucleotides line up with TRBD1. Germline-derived CDR1 and CDR2 are SGHTA and FQGNSA. This CDR3 has 14 residues. The trim removed 5 bases at V and 6 bases at J, leaving 6 bases unmatched. The CDR3: CASSVRDRGAEAFF. The CDR3 DNA reads TGTGCCAGCAGCGTACGGGACAGGGGAGCTGAAGCTTTCTTT. The variable domain in full, completed from reference TRBV7-2 and TRBJ1-1, reads GAGVSQSPSNKVTEKGKDVELRCDPISGHTALYWYRQSLGQGLEFLIYFQGNSAPDKSGLPSDRFSAERTGGSVSTLTIQRTQQEDSAVYLCASSVRDRGAEAFFGQGTRLTVV.

The chain joins TRBV28 to TRBJ2-7; D gene uncertain. The CDR3 extends over 14 amino acids. Trimming cost V 3 bases and J 1 base, with 10 bases left between them. Germline CDR1 and CDR2: MDHEN and SYDVKM. This CDR3 is CASSFHHSSYEQYF. The CDR3 coding sequence is TGTGCCAGCAGTTTCCACCACTCTTCCTACGAGCAGTACTTC.

The chain employs TRBV28 and TRBJ2-1; TRBD2 matches 8 bases. CDR1 and CDR2 from the germline V gene are MDHEN and SYDVKM. The length of the CDR3 is 16 residues. The J segment lost 9 bases and the V segment lost 5 bases, leaving 15 bases of the junction unmatched. In DNA, the CDR3 is TGTGCCAGCAGTCGCATTCCAGCGGGAGATCTGGGTGAGCAGTTCTTC. Translated, it gives CASSRIPAGDLGEQFF.

V is TRBV15 and J is TRBJ2-7; TRBD2 matches at 7 bases. The CDR3 has 13 residues. The germline gives CDR1 LNHNV, CDR2 YYDKDF (reference sequence). J lost 7 bases, V lost 5 bases, and 8 bases had no gene match. This chain's CDR3 is CATSEGLLREQYF. As DNA, the CDR3 is TGTGCCACCAGCGAGGGACTACTGCGGGAGCAGTACTTC.

The chain combines TRBV7-2 with TRBJ1-2; a weak D match, TRBD1 (6 bases). CDR3 size: 15 residues. Deletions cut 5 bases from V and 4 bases from J, with 17 bases between. The germline gives CDR1 SGHTA, CDR2 FQGNSA. The CDR3 bases are TGTGCCAGCAGCAAAGACCCAGGGGATCCCTATGGCTACACCTTC. Encoded protein: CASSKDPGDPYGYTF.

The gene calls are TRBV25-1 and TRBJ1-4; 7 nucleotides match TRBD1. Germline values: CDR1 MGHDK, CDR2 SYGVNS. V shed 2 bases, J shed 7 bases, and the junction held 7 bases outside the gene matches. The CDR3 extends over 15 amino acids. The CDR3: CASSEDRALGEKLFF. CDR3 bases: TGTGCCAGCAGTGAAGACAGGGCTTTAGGTGAAAAACTGTTTTTT.

This clone appeared once. The chain is built from TRBV18 and TRBJ2-5; TRBD2 is a possible D gene (6 bases). The germline V gene encodes CDR1 KGHSH and CDR2 LQKENI. V was clipped by 3 bases and J by 1 base, with 9 bases between them. The CDR3 loop spans 14 amino acids. This CDR3 is CASSPTSSQETQYF. The CDR3 DNA is TGTGCCAGCTCACCTACTAGCTCCCAAGAGACCCAGTACTTC.

V is TRBV6-1 and J is TRBJ1-2; D not certain. Germline values: CDR1 MNHNS, CDR2 SASEGT. CDR3 length: 13 residues. Trimming took off 5 bases at V and 5 bases at J, with 12 bases between the two ends. CDR3 protein: CASSPAGRYGYTF. DNA for the CDR3: TGTGCCAGCAGTCCAGCGGGGAGGTATGGCTACACCTTC.

In its sample, this clone was seen once. The chain couples TRBV7-2 to TRBJ2-3; D possibly corresponds to TRBD2 (5 bases). The CDR3 runs to 16 residues. Germline V gene lookup returns CDR1 SGHTA and CDR2 FQGNSA. Trimming shortened V by 7 bases and J by 2 bases, and 19 bases separated the two germline ends. As DNA, the CDR3 is TGTGCCAGCACCGCCGAGGGTAGTCGTCACACAGATACGCAGTATTTT. Amino acid sequence: CASTAEGSRHTDTQYF.

A few counts support this clone. This chain joins TRBV25-1 and TRBJ1-1; maybe TRBD1 (6 bases). Germline CDR1 MGHDK, CDR2 SYGVNS. The CDR3 covers 13 residues. V dropped 8 bases and J dropped 0 bases, with 10 bases sitting between them. The chain's CDR3 is CASLGQLNTEAFF. CDR3 nucleotides: TGTGCCAGCCTTGGACAGTTGAACACTGAAGCTTTCTTT.

The chain links TRBV19 to TRBJ1-1, with 7 bases that match TRBD1. V shed 4 bases and J 1 base; nucleotides not matched to a gene: 3. CDR3 length equals 14 residues. Per germline, CDR1 LNHDA and CDR2 SQIVND (reference sequence). In DNA, the CDR3 is TGTGCCAGTAGTACAACAGGGGCGAACACTGAAGCTTTCTTT. Its translation is CASSTTGANTEAFF.

The rearrangement joins TRBV6-6 to TRBJ2-3; 11 nucleotides line up with TRBD1. The CDR3 runs to 14 residues. V was clipped by 10 bases and J by 5 bases; unmatched bases: 8. Germline V CDR1 and CDR2: MNHNY, SVGAGI (reference sequence). The CDR3 reads CATHGTGGLDTQYF. The CDR3 bases are TGTGCCACCCACGGGACAGGGGGATTAGATACGCAGTATTTT.

The gene calls are TRBV14 and TRBJ2-7; D gene unclear. V gave up 8 bases and J gave up 7 bases, with 24 bases separating them. This CDR3 has 15 amino acids. The germline V gene has CDR1 SGHDN and CDR2 FVKESK. DNA of the CDR3: TGTGCCAGCGGATCCACCGGGTCCCCATTACGAGAGCAGTACTTC. This codes for CASGSTGSPLREQYF.

This sequence joins TRBV30 and TRBJ2-7; TRBD2 aligns across 9 bases. The V gene end was trimmed by 8 bases and the J gene end by 0 bases; junction bases not matched to a gene: 5. This CDR3 contains 13 residues. Germline-derived CDR1 and CDR2 are GTSNPN and SVGIG (reference sequence). The CDR3 here is CARSGGDSYEQYF. CDR3 nucleotide sequence: TGTGCCCGTAGCGGGGGCGACTCCTACGAGCAGTACTTC.

A word on this clone: One end of the junction is discordant with germline, which a read error may explain. V gene TRBV7-7 combines with J gene TRBJ2-5; D gene uncertain. This CDR3 comprises 11 residues. Germline CDR1 reads SSHAT; CDR2 reads FNYEAQ (reference sequence). The CDR3 protein is CASSLQETQYF. CDR3 DNA sequence: TGTGCTAGCAGCCTTCAAGAGACCCAGTACTTC.